The 15 T cell receptor beta chains below all came from one sample that was sequenced in a study of T cells after yellow fever vaccination. TCRdb re-called the 5' RACE reads through MiXCR, storing one row per CDR3 protein. The sample includes some 420,000 distinct CDR3 sequences, under 20% of them seen just once. Here the sequenced sample was PBMCs, taken before the yellow fever booster vaccination. Every receptor here comes from a man between 18 and 35 years old who received the YFV17D yellow fever vaccine.

V is TRBV6-1 and J is TRBJ1-4, with D hard to call. V was shortened by 3 bases and J by 3 bases, with 5 bases between the two germline ends. CDR1 and CDR2 (germline): MNHNS, SASEGT. The CDR3 sequence is 13 residues long. DNA for the CDR3: TGTGCCAGCAGTGAGTGGGCTAATGAAAAACTGTTTTTT. This gives the protein CASSEWANEKLFF.

This rearrangement joins TRBV7-9 to TRBJ1-6; 7 nucleotides align to TRBD1. Germline CDR1 is SEHNR and CDR2 is FQNEAQ (reference sequence). The V and J ends lost 4 bases and 10 bases, in that order; junction bases with no gene match: 10. This CDR3 contains 15 residues. CDR3 loop: CASSSRQGGGSPLHF. DNA for the CDR3: TGTGCCAGCAGCTCGCGACAGGGAGGGGGATCACCCCTCCACTTT.

The chain carries TRBV5-1 and TRBJ2-5, with D perhaps TRBD2 (6 bases). Trimming cost V 6 bases and J 3 bases, with 15 bases left between them. Germline lookup yields CDR1 SGHRS and CDR2 YFSETQ. This CDR3 spans 14 amino acids. The CDR3 here is CASTPRGWEETQYF. CDR3 nucleotides: TGCGCCAGCACTCCCCGGGGGTGGGAAGAGACCCAGTACTTC.

This chain uses TRBV6-2 or TRBV6-3 with TRBJ2-2, with D tentatively TRBD1 (5 bases). Trimming cost V 5 bases and J 5 bases, with 12 bases left between them. The germline CDR1 and CDR2 sequences are MNHEY and SVGEGT. CDR3 length: 14 amino acids. The CDR3 is CASSVQVLTGELFF. CDR3 in DNA: TGTGCCAGCAGTGTACAGGTTTTGACCGGGGAGCTGTTTTTT.

The rearrangement uses TRBV29-1 and TRBJ2-2; no reliable D call. Trimming stripped 2 bases from V and 4 bases from J, with 8 bases between. Germline V CDR1 and CDR2: SQVTM, ANQGSEA. CDR3 size: 13 residues. CDR3 nucleotides: TGCAGCGTTGAAAGGCACCTCACCGGGGAGCTGTTTTTT. It encodes CSVERHLTGELFF.

This chain connects TRBV6-1 to TRBJ2-7; D call uncertain. The V gene lost 1 base and the J gene lost 2 bases, with 9 bases spanning the gap. The CDR3 has 14 amino acids. CDR1 MNHNS and CDR2 SASEGT come from the germline V gene. CDR3 sequence: CASSEGTPAYEQYF. The DNA for the CDR3 is TGTGCCAGCAGTGAAGGAACCCCAGCCTACGAGCAGTACTTC.

Written as DNA, the CDR3 is TGTGCCATCAGTCGAGCGGGGGACTATGAGCAGTTCTTC. Amino acid sequence: CAISRAGDYEQFF. V and J are TRBV10-3 and TRBJ2-1, with 8 bases identical to TRBD2. V was clipped by 5 bases and J by 8 bases; unmatched bases: 5. Germline V gene data show CDR1 as ENHRY and CDR2 as SYGVKD. This CDR3 contains 13 residues.

This clonotype was picked up a small number of times. V is TRBV5-6 and J is TRBJ2-3; TRBD1 matches at 12 bases. The germline V gene has CDR1 SGHDT and CDR2 YYEEEE. The CDR3 loop spans 16 amino acids. V dropped 1 base and J dropped 3; count of bases not matched to a gene: 3. CDR3 bases: TGTGCCAGCAGCTTGCCGGGACAGGGGGCAACAGATACGCAGTATTTT. Encoded protein: CASSLPGQGATDTQYF.

In this sample, this clonotype turned up a few times. J is TRBJ1-3 and V is TRBV12-3 or TRBV12-4; D unclear. The CDR3 extends over 18 amino acids. The V end was cut by 2 bases, the J end by 2 bases, with 19 bases between. CDR3 residues: CASSLSRALNRPGNTIYF. CDR3 DNA: TGTGCCAGCAGTTTATCAAGGGCCTTGAACCGACCTGGAAACACCATATATTTT.

The V and J genes are TRBV2 and TRBJ1-1; possibly TRBD1 for D (6 bases). The germline gives CDR1 SNHLY, CDR2 FYNNEI. V lost 6 bases and J lost 9, with 14 bases in between. The CDR3 length is 12 residues. The CDR3 loop is CASSQGWGQAFF. The CDR3 DNA follows: TGTGCCAGCAGCCAAGGGTGGGGGCAAGCTTTCTTT.

This clonotype has at least ten counts. The rearrangement joins TRBV9 to TRBJ2-5; tentatively, D is TRBD1 (5 bases). Germline CDR1 is SGDLS and CDR2 is YYNGEE. CDR3 length: 15 residues. Trimming removed 1 base at V and 9 bases at J, with 19 bases between. The CDR3 sequence: CASSVNPTVGVAQYF. The CDR3, as DNA: TGTGCCAGCAGCGTAAACCCGACAGTCGGAGTTGCCCAGTACTTC.

The V gene is TRBV28, the J gene TRBJ2-7; the D is unclear. Germline values: CDR1 MDHEN, CDR2 SYDVKM. The CDR3 length is 16 residues. Trimming cost V 5 bases and J 3 bases, with 20 bases left between them. Here the CDR3 reads CASSPRLTTEIYEQYV. For the CDR3, the DNA is TGTGCCAGCAGTCCGAGGCTGACAACAGAAATCTACGAGCAGTACGTC.

The chain is built from TRBV11-2 and TRBJ1-1, with D maybe TRBD1 (5 bases). The V and J ends lost 1 base and 1 base respectively, with 7 bases between them. This CDR3 contains 14 residues. CDR1 is SGHAT, CDR2 FQNNGV, per germline. This CDR3 reads CASSLGRENTEAFF. The CDR3 region has the DNA TGTGCCAGCAGCTTAGGCAGGGAGAACACTGAAGCTTTCTTT.

There are a few counts of this clonotype. Here the CDR3 reads CASSQGTYDFRGYNEQFF. DNA of the CDR3: TGCGCCAGCAGCCAAGGGACCTATGATTTTAGGGGCTACAATGAGCAGTTCTTC. The chain links TRBV4-3 to TRBJ2-1; D is perhaps TRBD1 (5 bases). Germline values: CDR1 LGHNA, CDR2 YSLEER. The CDR3 has 18 residues. V was pared by 1 base and J by 3 bases, with 19 bases between.

V gene TRBV7-3 combines with J gene TRBJ2-5; D not resolved. Germline V gene data show CDR1 as SGHTA and CDR2 as FQGTGA. This CDR3 is built from 16 residues. V lost 2 bases, J lost 3 bases, and 16 bases lay in between. For the CDR3, the DNA is TGTGCCAGCAGCTTAGGTATCGGTCAGACCAAAGAGACCCAGTACTTC. Its protein product is CASSLGIGQTKETQYF.